This T cell receptor beta chain emerged from a study of memory CD4+ T cells and cytomegalovirus serostatus. About the study: Of the healthy Belgian adults, eight or nine were CMV seropositive and around 22 seronegative.

The CDR3 has 13 amino acids. V shed 2 bases and J shed 8 bases, with 11 bases lying between them. Per the germline V gene, CDR1 is SGHNT and CDR2 is YYREEE (reference sequence). Single viable CD3+CD4+CD8-CD45RO+ cells were sorted as the memory CD4+ T cells. Sequencing used immunoSEQ multiplex PCR; TCRdb keeps in-frame clones, though not all of them. The data contain approximately 92,000 clones, roughly 80% of them singletons. The chain combines TRBV5-4 with TRBJ2-1; no clear D gene. The source is an adult in good health and CMV-seropositive. Material for sequencing was memory CD4+ T cells from blood. CDR3 amino acids: CASSFAPADEQFF. The CDR3 DNA reads TGTGCCAGCAGCTTCGCCCCCGCGGATGAGCAGTTCTTC.